Below are 4 T cell receptor beta chains sequenced from a single sample in a study of blood T cell repertoires in COVID-19. The protocol was immunoSEQ multiplex PCR, while the TCRdb copy is restricted to in-frame clones and leaves out a portion. The repertoire includes more than 150,000 clones, more than 65% of them detected once, and over 11% sits in the top ten. The specimen sequenced was peripheral blood. These receptors were obtained from an elderly woman with acute or convalescent COVID-19.

The gene calls are TRBV3-1 (or the pseudogene TRBV3-2) and TRBJ2-1, with TRBD2 matching over 8 bases. The CDR3 totals 15 residues. The germline V gene encodes CDR1 LGHDT and CDR2 YNNKEL (reference sequence). J gave up 6 bases and V 4 bases, and 8 bases lay outside the gene matches. CDR3 bases: TGTGCCAGCAGCCCTACAGCGGGAGCCAGCAATGAGCAGTTCTTC. This sequence encodes CASSPTAGASNEQFF.

The V and J genes are TRBV18 and TRBJ2-2; D might be TRBD1 (5 bases). The CDR3 loop spans 14 amino acids. V gave up 4 bases and J gave up 2 bases, with 8 bases separating them. The germline V gene has CDR1 KGHSH and CDR2 LQKENI. The CDR3 DNA reads as TGTGCCAGCTCACAGGACATCAACACCGGGGAGCTGTTTTTT. It translates to CASSQDINTGELFF.

V gene TRBV10-2 combines with J gene TRBJ2-5, with TRBD2 matching over 10 bases. CDR3 length: 15 amino acids. Germline CDR1 and CDR2: WSHSY and SAAADI. The V segment lost 5 bases and the J segment 4 bases; nucleotides outside the gene matches: 7. CDR3 residues: CASSRAGGPGETQYF. The CDR3 coding sequence is TGCGCCAGCAGTAGAGCGGGGGGGCCGGGAGAGACCCAGTACTTC.

There are a few counts of this clone. V and J are TRBV6-6 and TRBJ1-5, with 9 bases fitting TRBD1. The CDR3 has 16 amino acids. With 5 bases clipped from V and 2 bases from J, the junction kept 7 bases outside the gene matches. Germline CDR1 and CDR2: MNHNY and SVGAGI (reference sequence). CDR3 DNA sequence: TGTGCCAGCAGTAGACAGGGGGTCGTGGGCAATCAGCCCCAGCATTTT. Its protein product is CASSRQGVVGNQPQHF.